This T cell receptor (beta chain) was documented in a study of blood T cell repertoires in COVID-19 (dated by TCRdb to 2018 to 2020). As for the study more broadly: Samples covering the acute and convalescent phases of COVID-19 were provided by collaborators in the United States, Italy and Spain. The prospective study material was composed of cDNA or gDNA derived from T cells, B-cell-depleted T cells, or PBMCs. Deeply sampled blood TCRbeta repertoires from subjects exposed to, actively infected with, or recovered from COVID-19 were included in the dataset. The repertoires were released in a freely available public database intended as a resource for research on the immune response to SARS-CoV-2. The samples were drawn from two sources: the first 160 participants of the ongoing ImmuneRACE study, and 1,000 to 1,500 subjects contributed by 6 global collaborators. A de-identified subject ID, COVID-19 status, age in years and sex were almost always included in the sample metadata. Where HLA class I and class II types were available, the types were taken from metadata supplied by the sample provider, not from assay-based typing.

For this clone: The antigen it recognizes is unknown. No much larger clone exists at a distance of one base, and base qualities are not known.

Trimming costs V 6 bases and J 4 bases, and their ends lie 12 bases apart. From the germline V gene, CDR1 is SNHLY and CDR2 is FYNNEI. The CDR3 measures 14 amino acids from cysteine to phenylalanine. The kept DNA is CDR3 alone, 42 bases in frame from the first base. The paper's findings and limits, for the study overall: How much clinical and demographic metadata was included differed by source and by participant, and the metadata was provided uncurated.

Participants in the prospective study were enrolled through a virtual design, were aged about 18 to 100 years, and lived in fewer than 30 United States geographic areas. To assign participants to cohorts, the prospective study relied on clinical history that participants themselves reported in a screening survey and a study questionnaire. ImmuneRACE Cohort 3 recovered participants were defined by two consecutive negative NP/OP PCR tests, healthcare professional clearance, or symptom resolution. In the prospective study, whole blood, serum and a nasopharyngeal or oropharyngeal swab were collected from each participant by mobile phlebotomists. Additional blood draws and questionnaires over an approximately 2-month period could optionally be provided by prospective study participants. Prospective study blood samples were shipped either frozen or at room temperature before DNA extraction. The immunoSEQ Assay, a bias-controlled multiplex PCR, was used to amplify TCRbeta CDR3 regions from genomic DNA. Regarding the original processing steps: Nucleated cell counts per sample were estimated from amplification of reference gene primers within the assay. Sequence reads were collapsed and filtered to measure the absolute abundance of every unique TCRbeta CDR3 rearrangement. For each sample, productive Simpson clonality was calculated as the square root of Simpson's diversity index over productive rearrangements. Sourced from immuneACCESS, this table was stored by TCRdb with only in-frame sequences that have V and J called. A share of the clones is absent; for the studies checked, an unresolved V gene accounts for under half, and the remainder has no known explanation. V and J calls and clone size come straight from that table; D and trimming were deduced from the DNA. The sample contains 180,000 or so clones, roughly 84% of them found a single time. The ten largest make up 13% of the sample.

The sample comprised PBMCs or T cells enriched from blood (not recorded which). Recombination connected TRBV2 to TRBJ1-4; the D gene identity is not certain. This TCR derives from a woman aged 60 to 75 who had recovered from COVID-19. Read as DNA, the sequence is TGTGCCAGCAGGGCGGACTTTGGTAATGAAAAACTGTTTTTT. This sequence encodes CASRADFGNEKLFF.